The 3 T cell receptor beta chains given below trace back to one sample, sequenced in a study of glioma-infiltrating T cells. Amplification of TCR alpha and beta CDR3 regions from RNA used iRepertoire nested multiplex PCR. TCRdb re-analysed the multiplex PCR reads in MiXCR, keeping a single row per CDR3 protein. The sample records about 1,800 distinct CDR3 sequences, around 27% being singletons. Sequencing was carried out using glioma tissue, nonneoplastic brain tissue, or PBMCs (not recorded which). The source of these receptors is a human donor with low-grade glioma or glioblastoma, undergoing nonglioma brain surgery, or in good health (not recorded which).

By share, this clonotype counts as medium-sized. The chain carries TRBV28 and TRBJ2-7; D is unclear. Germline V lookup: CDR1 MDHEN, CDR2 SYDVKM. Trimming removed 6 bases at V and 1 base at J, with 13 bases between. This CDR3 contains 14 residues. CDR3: CASRFSLPSYEQYF. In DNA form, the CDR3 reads TGTGCCAGCAGGTTCTCACTCCCTTCCTACGAGCAGTACTTC.

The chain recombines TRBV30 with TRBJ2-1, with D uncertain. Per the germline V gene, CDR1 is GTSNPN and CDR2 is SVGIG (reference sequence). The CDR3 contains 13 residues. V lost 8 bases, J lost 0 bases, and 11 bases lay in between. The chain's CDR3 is CALKSSSYNEQFF. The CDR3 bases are TGTGCCCTGAAAAGTAGCTCCTACAATGAGCAGTTCTTC.

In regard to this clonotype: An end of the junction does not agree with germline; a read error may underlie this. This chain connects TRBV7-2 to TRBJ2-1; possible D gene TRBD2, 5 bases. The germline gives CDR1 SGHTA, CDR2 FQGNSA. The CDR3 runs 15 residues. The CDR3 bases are TGTGCCAGCAGCTTAATCGAGGGCCATTACAATGAGCAGTTATTC. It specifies CASSLIEGHYNEQLF.